This TCR beta chain stems from a study of blood T cell repertoires in COVID-19. On the study more broadly: Samples taken during acute and convalescent COVID-19 were collected in the United States, Italy and Spain.

The V and J ends lost 6 bases and 5 bases respectively, with 10 bases between them. This CDR3 has 11 residues. Germline V lookup: CDR1 DFQATT, CDR2 SNEGSKA (reference sequence). Clones were read by immunoSEQ multiplex PCR, and TCRdb kept only the in-frame ones, dropping some. The table lists approximately 69,000 clones, 88% of them singletons. The chain combines TRBV20-1 with TRBJ1-1; D might be TRBD1 (5 bases). Specimen: peripheral blood. This clonotype originated in a man between 50 and 59 years old with acute or convalescent COVID-19. The CDR3 nucleotides are TGCAGTGCCACCCGGGGGACTGAAGCTTTCTTT. Translated: CSATRGTEAFF.